The 26 T cell receptor beta chains listed next were all sequenced from one sample in a study of CD8 T cells in ankylosing spondylitis. One entry per CDR3 protein, called by TCRdb with MiXCR from the 5' RACE reads. The data contain some 350,000 distinct CDR3 sequences, 14% to 15% of them singletons. Sequenced input: blood, either unsorted or a sorted T cell fraction (not recorded which). Every receptor here comes from a male donor with ankylosing spondylitis or in good health (not recorded which).

The V call is TRBV11-2, the J call TRBJ2-5, with TRBD2 identical over 7 bases. From germline, CDR1 is SGHAT and CDR2 FQNNGV. Trimming cost V 3 bases and J 5 bases; bases outside gene matches: 15. This CDR3 region has 17 residues. The CDR3, as DNA: TGTGCCAGCAGCTTTCAGAAATGGCAACCCGGGAGGGAGACCCAGTACTTC. This codes for CASSFQKWQPGRETQYF.

Only a few counts were recorded for this clonotype. The chain has TRBV5-1 and TRBJ2-5; D is perhaps TRBD1 or TRBD2 (6 bases each). CDR3 length: 14 residues. Between the trimmed V and J ends, which lost 4 bases and 5 bases, there was a span of 15 bases. Looked up from germline, CDR1 is SGHRS and CDR2 is YFSETQ. CDR3 residues: CASSSEGGLETQYF. CDR3 in DNA: TGCGCCAGCAGCAGCGAGGGGGGTTTGGAGACCCAGTACTTC.

This chain uses TRBV5-1 with TRBJ2-5, with a weak D call TRBD2 (5 bases). The CDR3 spans 14 residues. Germline CDR1 and CDR2: SGHRS and YFSETQ. V lost 4 bases and J 4 bases, leaving 14 bases between the germline ends. The DNA for the CDR3 is TGCGCCAGCAGCAACGGGGATCTGAGAGAGACCCAGTACTTC. It yields the protein CASSNGDLRETQYF.

This clonotype appeared a few times. The J gene is TRBJ1-6, the V gene TRBV7-2; D may be TRBD1 (5 bases). CDR1 and CDR2 (germline): SGHTA, FQGNSA. The CDR3 runs 14 residues. V lost 1 base, J lost 15 bases, and 16 bases lay in between. The CDR3 loop is CASSLDNWTPDLHF. DNA of the CDR3: TGTGCCAGCAGCTTAGACAACTGGACACCCGACCTCCACTTT.

V usage is TRBV6-5 and J usage is TRBJ1-1; D not certain. V was cut by 6 bases and J by 4 bases, with 9 bases left in between. The germline CDR1 and CDR2 sequences are MNHEY and SVGAGI. The CDR3 has 12 residues. DNA of the CDR3: TGTGCCAGCAGCGGGAGTAGCACTGAAGCTTTCTTT. The encoded protein is CASSGSSTEAFF.

V usage is TRBV9 and J usage is TRBJ1-3, with D possibly being TRBD1 (6 bases). The CDR3 loop spans 16 amino acids. Germline assignment: CDR1 SGDLS and CDR2 YYNGEE. V lost 4 bases and J lost 4, with 18 bases in between. CDR3 sequence (DNA): TGTGCCAGCAGCCTTTGGGGGCCTGAAGCCGGAAACACCATATATTTT. Protein product: CASSLWGPEAGNTIYF.

The V and J genes are TRBV30 and TRBJ2-5; D gene uncertain. The germline V gene encodes CDR1 GTSNPN and CDR2 SVGIG (reference sequence). The length of the CDR3 is 11 residues. Trimming took off 1 base at V and 7 bases at J, with 7 bases between the two ends. CDR3 region: CAWSEFSTQYF. CDR3 nucleotide sequence: TGTGCCTGGAGTGAATTTTCGACCCAGTACTTC.

This clonotype was observed at least ten times. This chain joins TRBV12-3 or TRBV12-4 and TRBJ2-7, with D possibly being TRBD1 (6 bases). The CDR3 runs to 13 residues. V lost 3 bases and J 7 bases, leaving 13 bases between the germline ends. The CDR3 sequence: CASSFERQVEQYF. DNA of the CDR3: TGTGCCAGCAGTTTCGAGCGACAGGTGGAGCAGTACTTC.

This clonotype was picked up many times. The CDR3 region has the DNA TGCGCCAGCAGCCACTACAGTCTGAACACTGAAGCTTTCTTT. The encoded protein is CASSHYSLNTEAFF. The rearrangement uses TRBV4-1 and TRBJ1-1; D gene ambiguous. The germline V gene has CDR1 MGHRA and CDR2 YSYEKL. CDR3 length equals 14 residues. The ends were cut back, 3 bases at V and 0 bases at J, with 8 bases in the middle.

This chain links TRBV7-2 with TRBJ2-1; D remains unclear. Trimming took off 5 bases at V and 9 bases at J, with 11 bases between the two ends. The CDR3 length is 12 residues. Germline CDR1 is SGHTA and CDR2 is FQGNSA. The CDR3 region is CASSADLFEQFF. The CDR3 coding sequence is TGTGCCAGCAGCGCCGATTTATTTGAGCAGTTCTTC.

This clonotype was seen repeatedly, ten times or more. The chain combines TRBV5-1 with TRBJ2-3; D is tentatively TRBD1 or TRBD2 (5 bases each). Germline-derived CDR1 and CDR2 are SGHRS and YFSETQ. Trimming took 2 bases from V and 6 from J, leaving 7 bases between them. The CDR3 runs 12 residues. The chain's CDR3 is CASSFEGDTQYF. The CDR3, as DNA: TGCGCCAGCAGCTTTGAGGGGGATACGCAGTATTTT.

The V call is TRBV24-1, the J call TRBJ2-1, with 11 bases identical to TRBD1. Losses at the gene ends were 3 bases for V and 7 bases for J; bases not matched to a gene: 10. The CDR3 totals 17 residues. Germline V lookup: CDR1 KGHDR, CDR2 SFDVKD. The CDR3 sequence: CATSDDSGTGGKNEQFF. In DNA, the CDR3 is TGTGCCACCAGTGATGATTCCGGGACAGGGGGTAAGAATGAGCAGTTCTTC.

The chain couples TRBV12-5 to TRBJ2-3; unclear D gene. Germline lookup yields CDR1 LGHNT and CDR2 FRNRAP. This CDR3 has 12 residues. V was clipped by 5 bases and J by 4 bases, with 7 bases between them. CDR3 sequence (DNA): TGTGCTAGTGGTCTGATATCAGATACGCAGTATTTT. Amino acid sequence: CASGLISDTQYF.

The chain combines TRBV4-1 with TRBJ2-1; D call uncertain. Per the germline V gene, CDR1 is MGHRA and CDR2 is YSYEKL. Trimming left V 2 bases short and J 2 bases short, with 10 bases between. The CDR3 has 15 residues. The chain's CDR3 is CASSQLGIPYNEQFF. CDR3 DNA sequence: TGCGCCAGCAGCCAATTGGGGATCCCCTACAATGAGCAGTTCTTC.

This clonotype was counted between two and nine times. The chain is built from TRBV7-2 and TRBJ2-1, with D unclear. Trimming cost V 4 bases and J 7 bases, with 14 bases left between them. Germline CDR1 is SGHTA and CDR2 is FQGNSA. CDR3 length equals 14 residues. Here the CDR3 reads CASSSSKTRNEQFF. The CDR3 nucleotides are TGTGCCAGCAGCTCGAGTAAGACCAGAAATGAGCAGTTCTTC. The complete variable domain, with remaining parts taken from reference TRBV7-2 and TRBJ2-1, reads GAGVSQSPSNKVTEKGKDVELRCDPISGHTALYWYRQSLGQGLEFLIYFQGNSAPDKSGLPSDRFSAERTGGSVSTLTIQRTQQEDSAVYLCASSSSKTRNEQFFGPGTRLTVL.

The V call is TRBV3-1, the J call TRBJ2-5; possible D gene TRBD1, 6 bases. Trimming took off 3 bases at V and 4 bases at J, with 12 bases between the two ends. The CDR3 has 14 amino acids. CDR1 is LGHDT and CDR2 is YNNKEL in the germline V gene (reference sequence). The CDR3 DNA is TGTGCCAGCAGCCAGGCCAGGGGCACAGAGACCCAGTACTTC. It yields the protein CASSQARGTETQYF.

The table lists this clonotype with a count of one. The J gene is TRBJ2-3, the V gene TRBV6-1, with D maybe TRBD2 (5 bases). This CDR3 has 15 residues. CDR1 MNHNS and CDR2 SASEGT come from the germline V gene. V shed 7 bases and J shed 6 bases, with 20 bases lying between them. CDR3 in amino acids: CASTPGKRYGDTQYF. In nucleotides, the CDR3 is TGTGCCAGCACCCCTGGGAAGCGGTATGGGGATACGCAGTATTTT.

The CDR3 reads CSVRDYHNEQFF. The DNA for the CDR3 is TGCAGCGTCCGGGACTACCACAATGAGCAGTTCTTC. The V gene is TRBV29-1, the J gene TRBJ2-1; TRBD2 agrees at 7 bases. The length of the CDR3 is 12 residues. V lost 6 bases and J lost 5; bases outside the gene matches: 4. The germline gives CDR1 SQVTM, CDR2 ANQGSEA.

The rearrangement joins TRBV11-3 to TRBJ1-1, with D possibly matching TRBD1 (6 bases). Germline CDR1 is SGHNT and CDR2 is YENEEA. This CDR3 contains 14 residues. Trimming removed 4 bases at V and 0 bases at J, with 9 bases between. The CDR3 coding sequence is TGTGCCAGCAGCTCCGGGGGCATGAACACTGAAGCTTTCTTT. This encodes CASSSGGMNTEAFF. The complete variable domain, with remaining parts taken from reference TRBV11-3 and TRBJ1-1, reads EAGVVQSPRYKIIEKKQPVAFWCNPISGHNTLYWYLQNLGQGPELLIRYENEEAVDDSQLPKDRFSAERLKGVDSTLKIQPAELGDSAVYLCASSSGGMNTEAFFGQGTRLTVV.

The table lists this clonotype with a few counts. J is TRBJ2-1 and V is TRBV12-5; possibly TRBD1 for D (6 bases). Per the germline V gene, CDR1 is LGHNT and CDR2 is FRNRAP. V was cut by 6 bases and J by 6 bases, with 6 bases left in between. There are 11 residues in the CDR3. In DNA form, the CDR3 reads TGTGCTAGTGGACAGGGCAATGAGCAGTTCTTC. This translates into CASGQGNEQFF. Full variable domain (rest looked up from reference TRBV12-5 and TRBJ2-1): DARVTQTPRHKVTEMGQEVTMRCQPILGHNTVFWYRQTMMQGLELLAYFRNRAPLDDSGMPKDRFSAEMPDATLATLKIQPSEPRDSAVYFCASGQGNEQFFGPGTRLTVL.

In this sample, this clonotype turned up a few times. This chain uses TRBV3-1 with TRBJ2-7; TRBD2 agrees at 8 bases. From germline, CDR1 is LGHDT and CDR2 YNNKEL (reference sequence). Trimming at V came to 2 bases and at J to 7 bases, leaving 13 bases not matched to a gene. This CDR3 comprises 16 residues. In DNA, the CDR3 is TGTGCCAGCAGCCAAATTACCACCGGACTAGCAGGGGAGCAGTACTTC. Translated: CASSQITTGLAGEQYF.

This clonotype was observed many times. The chain couples TRBV5-1 to TRBJ1-3; the D is unclear. Per germline, CDR1 SGHRS and CDR2 YFSETQ. This CDR3 is 16 amino acids long. V was cut by 5 bases and J by 0 bases, with 15 bases left in between. CDR3 sequence: CASRDEPFPSGNTIYF. The CDR3 bases are TGCGCCAGCAGGGACGAGCCATTTCCCTCTGGAAACACCATATATTTT.

The J gene is TRBJ2-7, the V gene TRBV3-1; weak D call: TRBD2 (5 bases). The CDR3 consists of 15 residues. From germline, CDR1 is LGHDT and CDR2 YNNKEL (reference sequence). V shed 0 bases and J shed 5 bases, with 14 bases lying between them. The CDR3 reads CASSQDKGRGDEQYF. CDR3 in DNA: TGTGCCAGCAGCCAAGATAAAGGGAGAGGCGACGAGCAGTACTTC.

This clonotype was observed a few times. This chain uses TRBV20-1 with TRBJ2-2; 9 bases map to TRBD2. Losses at the gene ends were 0 bases for V and 0 bases for J; bases not matched to a gene: 5. Germline V gene data show CDR1 as DFQATT and CDR2 as SNEGSKA (reference sequence). CDR3 size: 17 residues. The CDR3 loop is CSARDVASGANTGELFF. The CDR3 nucleotides are TGCAGTGCTAGAGATGTGGCTAGCGGGGCGAACACCGGGGAGCTGTTTTTT.

This clonotype came up a few times. The chain has TRBV10-2 and TRBJ2-5, with D perhaps matching TRBD1 or TRBD2 (5 bases each). The CDR3 is 19 residues long. Germline loops: CDR1 WSHSY, CDR2 SAAADI. The ends were cut back, 3 bases at V and 3 bases at J, with 26 bases in the middle. The CDR3 loop is CASSEGWRVGAMRKETQYF. DNA for the CDR3: TGCGCCAGCAGTGAAGGGTGGCGGGTTGGGGCCATGAGGAAAGAGACCCAGTACTTC.

The CDR3 sequence is CASSLARIPGLAPTYEQYF. As DNA, the CDR3 is TGTGCCAGCAGCTTAGCACGGATCCCGGGACTAGCTCCTACCTACGAGCAGTACTTC. This chain connects TRBV11-1 to TRBJ2-7; TRBD2 agrees at 9 bases. CDR1 is SGHAT, CDR2 FQDESV, per germline (reference sequence). Unmatched junction bases numbered 14, after V lost 0 bases and J lost 2 bases. This CDR3 spans 19 amino acids.